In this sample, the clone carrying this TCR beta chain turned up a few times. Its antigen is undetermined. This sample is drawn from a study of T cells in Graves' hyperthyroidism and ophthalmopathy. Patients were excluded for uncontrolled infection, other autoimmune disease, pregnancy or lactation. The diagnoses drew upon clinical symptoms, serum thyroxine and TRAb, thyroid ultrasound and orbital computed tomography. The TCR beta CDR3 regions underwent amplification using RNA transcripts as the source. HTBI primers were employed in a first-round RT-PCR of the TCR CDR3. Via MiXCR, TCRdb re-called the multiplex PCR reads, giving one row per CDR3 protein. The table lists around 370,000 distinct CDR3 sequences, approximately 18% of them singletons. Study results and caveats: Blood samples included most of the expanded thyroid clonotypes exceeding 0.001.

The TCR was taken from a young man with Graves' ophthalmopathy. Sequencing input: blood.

In nucleotides, the CDR3 is TGTGCCAGCAGCCATGTAGACAGGTCGGGCAATGAGCAGTTCTTC. It encodes CASSHVDRSGNEQFF. The chain links TRBV3-1 to TRBJ2-1, with a weak D call TRBD1 (6 bases). V lost 3 bases and J lost 6, with 15 bases in between. Germline values: CDR1 LGHDT, CDR2 YNNKEL (reference sequence). The CDR3 totals 15 residues.